The clone carrying this T cell receptor beta chain was counted at least ten times. The antigen remains unidentified. Germline values: CDR1 SGHRS, CDR2 YFSETQ. J gave up 7 bases and V 4 bases, and 4 bases lay outside the gene matches. This CDR3 has 13 residues. These data are taken from a study of early T cells in non-severe SARS-CoV-2 infection. Study information: It was bulk RNA from unsorted whole blood that was sequenced, and the chains were unpaired. Study-wide points: VDJdb matching skewed toward anti-spike CD8 responses, missing private and CD4 specificities.

Attached unique molecular identifiers marked individual cDNA molecules. TCRdb fed the 5' RACE reads into MiXCR, producing one record per CDR3 protein. The sample consists of 30,000 to 45,000 distinct CDR3 sequences, roughly 6.2% of them appearing once. The chain recombines TRBV5-1 with TRBJ1-2; 10 nucleotides align to TRBD1. The receptor was isolated from an adult who was a healthcare worker with PCR-confirmed SARS-CoV-2 infection or an uninfected control (not recorded which). Input material: whole blood. CDR3 loop: CASSAGTGAGYTF. In DNA, the CDR3 is TGCGCCAGCAGCGCAGGGACAGGGGCTGGCTACACCTTC.